This T cell receptor (beta chain) was found in a study of T cells in Graves' hyperthyroidism and ophthalmopathy. The CDR3 is 12 residues long. This clonotype was counted a few times. One end of the junction fails to match germline, which may point to a read error. Graves' hyperthyroidism showing no ophthalmopathy progression within 18 months was considered stable. Hyperthyroidism had been newly diagnosed in patients aged 18 to 65, and its duration was under 2 months. The PBMCs were sourced from fresh peripheral blood (more than 9 ml). RNA transcripts were the template for amplifying TCR beta CDR3 regions. RT-PCR in the first round (using the HTBI primer set) targeted the TCR CDR3. TCRdb reprocessed the multiplex PCR reads via MiXCR and lists one record per CDR3 protein. The sample includes about 400,000 distinct CDR3 sequences, more than 12% of them seen just once.

The sequenced sample consisted of blood. The TCR sequence derives from a woman between 25 and 40 years old with Graves' hyperthyroidism. The V gene is TRBV12-3 or TRBV12-4, the J gene TRBJ1-1; no definite D call. The CDR3 is CASSLTVSEALF. CDR3 DNA sequence: TGTGCCAGCAGTTTAACTGTATCTGAAGCTCTCTTT.